The rows below give T cell receptor beta chains drawn from one sample of a study of PD-1 blockade in classical Hodgkin lymphoma. Libraries were prepared by immunoSEQ multiplex PCR; TCRdb keeps only in-frame clonotypes and omits some of them. Here the sample spans about 46,000 clones, about three quarters being singletons. Here the sequenced sample was peripheral blood mononuclear cells (PBMCs), taken before the second cycle of nivolumab. Source of these receptors: a human donor with classical Hodgkin lymphoma. Both conserved end residues are part of each CDR3. The D gene is left open where the match is weak. Size values are once, few and many counts, or a class for expanded clones, and some rows have none.

v_gene: TRBV7-9; d_gene: .; abundance: .; j_gene: TRBJ1-2; CDR3nt: TGTGCCAGCAGCTTAGGAGACAGTTATGGCTACACCTTC; CDR3aa: CASSLGDSYGYTF
v_gene: TRBV19; d_gene: TRBD1; abundance: .; j_gene: TRBJ1-1; CDR3nt: TGTGCCAGTAATTACAGGGGAAACACTGAAGCTTTCTTT; CDR3aa: CASNYRGNTEAFF
v_gene: TRBV9; d_gene: .; abundance: .; j_gene: TRBJ2-3; CDR3nt: TGTGCCAGCAGCGTGGGGGGGGCCCACACAGATACGCAGTATTTT; CDR3aa: CASSVGGAHTDTQYF
v_gene: TRBV27; d_gene: .; abundance: .; j_gene: TRBJ1-3; CDR3nt: TGTGCCAGCAGTCCGCGGACTTTGGACACCATATATTTT; CDR3aa: CASSPRTLDTIYF
v_gene: TRBV4-2; d_gene: .; abundance: once; j_gene: TRBJ1-2; CDR3nt: TGTGCCAGCAGCCAAGAATACAAGATACCTAACTATGGCTACACCTTC; CDR3aa: CASSQEYKIPNYGYTF
v_gene: TRBV2; d_gene: TRBD1; abundance: .; j_gene: TRBJ1-3; CDR3nt: TGTGCCAGCAGGGTGGACAGGGTCCCTGGAAACACCATATATTTT; CDR3aa: CASRVDRVPGNTIYF
v_gene: TRBV2; d_gene: .; abundance: .; j_gene: TRBJ2-7; CDR3nt: TGTGCCAGCACCTGGAGGACCTACGAGCAGTACTTC; CDR3aa: CASTWRTYEQYF
v_gene: TRBV30; d_gene: TRBD1; abundance: .; j_gene: TRBJ1-3; CDR3nt: TGTGCCTGGAGCCAGACAGGGACTGGAAACACCATATATTTT; CDR3aa: CAWSQTGTGNTIYF
v_gene: TRBV28; d_gene: TRBD1; abundance: few; j_gene: TRBJ1-5; CDR3nt: TGTGCCAGCAGTTTACTCCCAAGGGGGCTGGATCAGCCCCAGCATTTT; CDR3aa: CASSLLPRGLDQPQHF
v_gene: TRBV2; d_gene: .; abundance: .; j_gene: TRBJ2-7; CDR3nt: TGTGCCAGCAGTGTTGACGAGCAGTACTTC; CDR3aa: CASSVDEQYF
v_gene: TRBV28; d_gene: TRBD1; abundance: .; j_gene: TRBJ2-1; CDR3nt: TGTGCCAGCAGTTTAGTCGCAGGGGGAAATGAGCAGTTCTTC; CDR3aa: CASSLVAGGNEQFF
v_gene: TRBV29-1; d_gene: .; abundance: large; j_gene: TRBJ1-2; CDR3nt: TGCAGCGTTCCCAATCCGCAGGCCCTGGATGGCTACACCTTC; CDR3aa: CSVPNPQALDGYTF
v_gene: TRBV9; d_gene: .; abundance: .; j_gene: TRBJ2-7; CDR3nt: TGTGCCAGCAGCGCCGAGACGGGCACCTACGAGCAGTACTTC; CDR3aa: CASSAETGTYEQYF
v_gene: TRBV6-4; d_gene: TRBD2; abundance: once; j_gene: TRBJ2-1; CDR3nt: TGTGCCAGCAGTATGACTAGCGGGAGTTATGAGCAGTTCTTC; CDR3aa: CASSMTSGSYEQFF
v_gene: TRBV6-7; d_gene: .; abundance: .; j_gene: TRBJ2-7; CDR3nt: TGTGCCAGCAGTTACGCGAGCCGGACCGCTAACTACGAGCAGTACTTC; CDR3aa: CASSYASRTANYEQYF
v_gene: TRBV30; d_gene: .; abundance: .; j_gene: TRBJ2-2; CDR3nt: TGTGCCTGGAAGCAACACCTATCAGAGGGGGAGCTGTTTTTT; CDR3aa: CAWKQHLSEGELFF
v_gene: TRBV5-4; d_gene: TRBD2; abundance: .; j_gene: TRBJ2-7; CDR3nt: TGTGCCAGCAGCTGGGCGGCGGGGGGGGCCTACGAGCAGTACTTC; CDR3aa: CASSWAAGGAYEQYF
v_gene: TRBV10-2; d_gene: .; abundance: .; j_gene: TRBJ1-1; CDR3nt: TGCGCCAGCAGGCACGGCTTTAACACTGAAGCTTTCTTT; CDR3aa: CASRHGFNTEAFF
v_gene: TRBV20-1; d_gene: .; abundance: .; j_gene: TRBJ1-2; CDR3nt: TGCAGTGCTAAACCAGGCTATGGCTACACCTTC; CDR3aa: CSAKPGYGYTF
v_gene: TRBV5-4; d_gene: TRBD2; abundance: .; j_gene: TRBJ2-3; CDR3nt: TGTGCCAGCAGCCTAGCGGGAGGTTATTCTAGCACAGATACGCAGTATTTT; CDR3aa: CASSLAGGYSSTDTQYF
v_gene: TRBV4-1; d_gene: .; abundance: .; j_gene: TRBJ1-1; CDR3nt: TGCGCCAGCAGCCAAGTTTTGGGGGGTGTTTTAGCCACTGAAGCTTTCTTT; CDR3aa: CASSQVLGGVLATEAFF
v_gene: TRBV5-1; d_gene: TRBD1; abundance: .; j_gene: TRBJ2-7; CDR3nt: TGCGCCAGCAGCATAAGACAGGGGGACGAGCAGTACTTC; CDR3aa: CASSIRQGDEQYF
v_gene: TRBV18; d_gene: .; abundance: .; j_gene: TRBJ1-5; CDR3nt: TGTGCCAGCTCACCGACGACGGATAGCAATCAGCCCCAGCATTTT; CDR3aa: CASSPTTDSNQPQHF
v_gene: TRBV11-2; d_gene: TRBD1; abundance: once; j_gene: TRBJ2-7; CDR3nt: TGTGCCAGCAGCTTAGTGGTAGGGACAGGGACCTACGAGCAGTACTTC; CDR3aa: CASSLVVGTGTYEQYF
v_gene: TRBV6-5; d_gene: .; abundance: once; j_gene: TRBJ1-2; CDR3nt: TGTGCCAGCAGTTACTCGGTGGCCTTTAACTATGGCTACACCTTC; CDR3aa: CASSYSVAFNYGYTF
v_gene: TRBV29-1; d_gene: .; abundance: .; j_gene: TRBJ2-6; CDR3nt: TGCAGCGTTGAAAGGGACATAGACTCTGGGGCCAACGTCCTGACTTTC; CDR3aa: CSVERDIDSGANVLTF
v_gene: TRBV19; d_gene: .; abundance: .; j_gene: TRBJ2-5; CDR3nt: TGTGCCAGTATATTCTTGGAGTACGAGACCCAGTACTTC; CDR3aa: CASIFLEYETQYF
v_gene: TRBV6-5; d_gene: .; abundance: .; j_gene: TRBJ1-5; CDR3nt: TGTGCCAGCAGTCCCGCCGAAAATAGCAATCAGCCCCAGCATTTT; CDR3aa: CASSPAENSNQPQHF
v_gene: TRBV25-1; d_gene: TRBD2; abundance: .; j_gene: TRBJ2-1; CDR3nt: TGTGCCACAGAAGAGGGAGGGACCTACAATGAGCAGTTCTTC; CDR3aa: CATEEGGTYNEQFF
v_gene: TRBV30; d_gene: TRBD2; abundance: .; j_gene: TRBJ2-5; CDR3nt: TGTGTCTGGAGTGTAGGGTTAGCGGGGGGCGGGACCCAGTACTTC; CDR3aa: CVWSVGLAGGGTQYF
v_gene: TRBV7-3; d_gene: .; abundance: .; j_gene: TRBJ2-2; CDR3nt: TGTGCCAGCAGCTTAGAGGGCGGACGGTACACCGGGGAGCTGTTTTTT; CDR3aa: CASSLEGGRYTGELFF
v_gene: TRBV11-2; d_gene: .; abundance: .; j_gene: TRBJ1-1; CDR3nt: TGTGCCAGCAGCCCAGGCACTGAAGCTTTCTTT; CDR3aa: CASSPGTEAFF
v_gene: TRBV7-8; d_gene: TRBD1; abundance: .; j_gene: TRBJ1-2; CDR3nt: TGTGCCAGCAGCAACCCGACAGGGGGCGCGGGTGGCTACACCTTC; CDR3aa: CASSNPTGGAGGYTF
v_gene: TRBV10-3; d_gene: .; abundance: .; j_gene: TRBJ1-6; CDR3nt: TGTGCCACCCGGACAGACTCCTATAATTCACCCCTCCACTTT; CDR3aa: CATRTDSYNSPLHF
v_gene: TRBV5-8; d_gene: .; abundance: many; j_gene: TRBJ2-2; CDR3nt: TGTGCCAGCAGCCTACATGTAAACACCGGGGAGCTGTTTTTT; CDR3aa: CASSLHVNTGELFF
v_gene: TRBV27; d_gene: TRBD1; abundance: once; j_gene: TRBJ2-7; CDR3nt: TGTGCCAGCAGTCCGGGACAGGACCCTTCCAGAAGCTCCTACGAGCAGTACTTC; CDR3aa: CASSPGQDPSRSSYEQYF
v_gene: TRBV7-3; d_gene: TRBD2; abundance: .; j_gene: TRBJ2-3; CDR3nt: TGTGCCAGCAGCCCCGGACTAGCGGGACGCACAGATACGCAGTATTTT; CDR3aa: CASSPGLAGRTDTQYF
v_gene: TRBV7-9; d_gene: .; abundance: .; j_gene: TRBJ1-2; CDR3nt: TGTGCCAGCAGCTGGTACAGGGATACCTATGGCTACACCTTC; CDR3aa: CASSWYRDTYGYTF
v_gene: TRBV6-5; d_gene: .; abundance: .; j_gene: TRBJ2-3; CDR3nt: TGTGCCAGCAGCCGGACAGCGATGGGGGATACGCAGTATTTT; CDR3aa: CASSRTAMGDTQYF
v_gene: TRBV28; d_gene: TRBD1; abundance: .; j_gene: TRBJ1-5; CDR3nt: TGTGCCAGCAGTTTACTCGGCAACGGACAGGGGGCGCTTCTTTGGAGTAAGCCCCAGCATTTT; CDR3aa: CASSLLGNGQGALLWSKPQHF
v_gene: TRBV7-2; d_gene: TRBD1; abundance: .; j_gene: TRBJ1-1; CDR3nt: TGTGCCAGCAGCCTATTACAGGGGGCGCAGAACACTGAAGCTTTCTTT; CDR3aa: CASSLLQGAQNTEAFF
v_gene: TRBV5-1; d_gene: TRBD1; abundance: .; j_gene: TRBJ2-7; CDR3nt: TGCGCCAGCAGCCGAACAGGGGGAGGAGACTACGAGCAGTACTTC; CDR3aa: CASSRTGGGDYEQYF
v_gene: TRBV19; d_gene: .; abundance: .; j_gene: TRBJ2-1; CDR3nt: TGTGCCAGTAGCTGGGGGATGGACACATACAATGAGCAGTTCTTC; CDR3aa: CASSWGMDTYNEQFF
v_gene: TRBV6-5; d_gene: TRBD1; abundance: .; j_gene: TRBJ2-7; CDR3nt: TGTGCCAGCAGCGCCGGGACAGGGGCCTACGAGCAGTACTTC; CDR3aa: CASSAGTGAYEQYF
v_gene: TRBV5-1; d_gene: TRBD2; abundance: .; j_gene: TRBJ2-2; CDR3nt: TGCGCCAGCAGCCCGGGGGGTAGGGCTTGGGAGCTGTTTTTT; CDR3aa: CASSPGGRAWELFF
v_gene: TRBV2; d_gene: TRBD1; abundance: few; j_gene: TRBJ2-2; CDR3nt: TGTGCCACCACCGGGACAGGGGAAACCGGGGAGCTGTTTTTT; CDR3aa: CATTGTGETGELFF
v_gene: TRBV28; d_gene: TRBD1; abundance: once; j_gene: TRBJ1-5; CDR3nt: TGTGCCAGCAGTTTACCACGGGACAGGGGGCTCTATAGCAATCAGCCCCAGCATTTT; CDR3aa: CASSLPRDRGLYSNQPQHF
v_gene: TRBV28; d_gene: TRBD1; abundance: .; j_gene: TRBJ1-2; CDR3nt: TGTGCCAGCAGGCGGACAGGGGGCGATGGCTACACCTTC; CDR3aa: CASRRTGGDGYTF
v_gene: TRBV9; d_gene: .; abundance: .; j_gene: TRBJ2-1; CDR3nt: TGTGCCAGCAGCGCCGTAGGGGCCAGGACGGATGAGCAGTTCTTC; CDR3aa: CASSAVGARTDEQFF
v_gene: TRBV7-3; d_gene: TRBD2; abundance: .; j_gene: TRBJ2-1; CDR3nt: TGTGCCAGCAGCTTGTATGGTGGTAGCGGGTATGAGCAGTTCTTC; CDR3aa: CASSLYGGSGYEQFF
v_gene: TRBV6-1; d_gene: .; abundance: .; j_gene: TRBJ2-7; CDR3nt: TGTGCCAGCTACCGAAGGGATTCCTACGAGCAGTACTTC; CDR3aa: CASYRRDSYEQYF
v_gene: TRBV7-2; d_gene: .; abundance: .; j_gene: TRBJ1-3; CDR3nt: TGTGCCAGCAGCTTAGAGCCAGGGCGCCCCTCTGGAAACACCATATATTTT; CDR3aa: CASSLEPGRPSGNTIYF
v_gene: TRBV15; d_gene: .; abundance: .; j_gene: TRBJ1-2; CDR3nt: TGTGCCACCAGCAGAGCAGGATATGACTATGGCTACACCTTC; CDR3aa: CATSRAGYDYGYTF
v_gene: TRBV19; d_gene: .; abundance: .; j_gene: TRBJ2-6; CDR3nt: TGTGCCAGTAGTATATCCGAAGGGTCAGGTGGGGCCAACGTCCTGACTTTC; CDR3aa: CASSISEGSGGANVLTF
v_gene: TRBV27; d_gene: .; abundance: few; j_gene: TRBJ1-2; CDR3nt: TGTGCCAGCAGTTTAGTTAGAGATGGCTACACCTTC; CDR3aa: CASSLVRDGYTF
v_gene: TRBV5-1; d_gene: TRBD1; abundance: .; j_gene: TRBJ2-7; CDR3nt: TGCGCCAGCAGTCTGACAGGGTCCTACGAGCAGTACTTC; CDR3aa: CASSLTGSYEQYF
v_gene: TRBV27; d_gene: TRBD2; abundance: few; j_gene: TRBJ2-2; CDR3nt: TGTGCCAGCAGTTCAAGGACTAGTCACACCGGGGAGCTGTTTTTT; CDR3aa: CASSSRTSHTGELFF